A single count supports the clone carrying this T cell receptor beta chain. The source of the sample is a study of blood T cell repertoires in COVID-19. As for the study in general: The samples span acute and convalescent COVID-19 from the United States, Italy and Spain. PBMCs, B-cell-depleted T cells, or T cells were the source of the cDNA or gDNA that made up the material.

Sequencing was performed with immunoSEQ multiplex PCR; in TCRdb, only in-frame clones are kept and a portion is missing. The repertoire has about 98,000 clones, approximately 86% of them found once; the top ten carry 9% to 12%. CDR1 is SGHVS and CDR2 is FQNEAQ in the germline V gene. Unmatched junction bases numbered 8, after V lost 2 bases and J lost 5 bases. The CDR3 has 15 residues. The sample was peripheral blood. The sequence derives from a man in his fifties with acute or convalescent COVID-19. This chain joins TRBV7-8 and TRBJ1-1; 7 bases are a match to TRBD1. CDR3 sequence (DNA): TGTGCCAGCAGCTTAATGCCCGAGGGGGCGACTGAAGCTTTCTTT. Residues: CASSLMPEGATEAFF.